What follows are 10 T cell receptor beta chains derived from one specimen sequenced in a study of STAT3 mutations in large granular lymphocyte leukemia. Study results and caveats: Every T-cell large granular lymphocyte leukemia patient had at least one immunodominant TCR beta clonotype.

These receptors are not linked to any known antigen. Clones were read by immunoSEQ multiplex PCR, and TCRdb kept only the in-frame ones, dropping some. The data hold around 1,500 clones, with around 72% observed a single time. Sample: peripheral blood mononuclear cells. The receptors derive from a man aged 50 or older with T-cell large granular lymphocyte leukemia. Some clones in this sample may be carry-over from other donors' samples.

The CDR3 sequence is CASSRTPAQYF. CDR3 DNA: TGTGCCAGCAGCAGGACCCCTGCGCAGTATTTT. The chain has TRBV5-8 and TRBJ2-3; D unclear. V lost 4 bases and J 10 bases, leaving 10 bases between the germline ends. Germline values: CDR1 SGHTS, CDR2 YDEGEE. The CDR3 is 11 residues long.

The chain's CDR3 is CASRLGLVGANVLTF. The CDR3 nucleotides read TGTGCCAGCAGACTAGGTTTAGTAGGGGCCAACGTCCTGACTTTC. The genes are TRBV7-9 and TRBJ2-6, with a weak D call TRBD2 (5 bases). CDR3 length: 15 residues. Trimming cost V 6 bases and J 4 bases, with 13 bases left between them. Germline assignment: CDR1 SEHNR and CDR2 FQNEAQ (reference sequence).

The chain combines TRBV6-1 with TRBJ1-5, with D tentatively TRBD1 (6 bases). The germline V gene encodes CDR1 MNHNS and CDR2 SASEGT. Trimming removed 3 bases from V and 0 bases from J, with 15 bases in between. The CDR3 contains 17 residues. DNA of the CDR3: TGTGCCAGCAGTGAGACGGACAGACTCTATAGCAATCAGCCCCAGCATTTT. It codes for CASSETDRLYSNQPQHF.

This clone has a handful of counts. The chain recombines TRBV4-3 with TRBJ2-7, with D perhaps matching TRBD1 (5 bases). CDR1 is LGHNA, CDR2 YSLEER, per germline. The CDR3 runs to 15 residues. V was clipped by 1 base and J by 2 bases, with 12 bases between them. The CDR3 sequence: CASSQGTSRAYEQYF. The CDR3 DNA is TGCGCCAGCAGCCAAGGGACAAGCCGAGCCTACGAGCAGTACTTC.

The J gene is TRBJ2-3, the V gene TRBV5-1; D call uncertain. The V end lost 3 bases, the J end lost 0 bases, and 5 bases lay between the germline ends. Germline V lookup: CDR1 SGHRS, CDR2 YFSETQ. The CDR3 runs 13 residues. This chain's CDR3 is CASSSASTDTQYF. The CDR3 DNA is TGCGCCAGCAGCTCCGCAAGCACAGATACGCAGTATTTT.

The V and J genes are TRBV28 and TRBJ1-2; unclear D gene. Deletions cut 6 bases from V and 4 bases from J, with 15 bases between. In germline, CDR1 is MDHEN, CDR2 SYDVKM. This CDR3 is 14 amino acids long. CDR3 in amino acids: CASSPRYTPYGYTF. The CDR3 nucleotides read TGTGCCAGCAGCCCCAGGTACACACCCTATGGCTACACCTTC.

The chain recombines TRBV5-1 with TRBJ1-1, with D perhaps matching TRBD1 (5 bases). Germline V gene data show CDR1 as SGHRS and CDR2 as YFSETQ. The CDR3 covers 13 residues. V lost 6 bases, J lost 1 base, and 10 bases lay in between. The CDR3 here is CASTFGGNTEAFF. The CDR3 DNA sequence: TGCGCCAGCACCTTTGGGGGGAACACTGAAGCTTTCTTT.

The chain links TRBV20-1 to TRBJ2-7; D unresolved. V shed 1 base and J shed 5 bases, with 6 bases lying between them. Germline V CDR1 and CDR2: DFQATT, SNEGSKA (reference sequence). This CDR3 region has 11 residues. CDR3 amino acids: CSARATDEQYF. The CDR3 DNA reads TGCAGTGCTAGAGCCACAGACGAGCAGTACTTC.

The chain recombines TRBV19 with TRBJ2-3; 8 bases map to TRBD2. V lost 5 bases, J lost 0 bases, and 10 bases stayed unmatched. Germline CDR1 reads LNHDA; CDR2 reads SQIVND (reference sequence). The CDR3 runs 17 residues. CDR3 in DNA: TGTGCCAGTAGTCCAATAGCACTAGCGGAGAGCACAGATACGCAGTATTTT. Amino acid sequence: CASSPIALAESTDTQYF.

This clone came up once. This chain uses TRBV18 with TRBJ1-1; the match to TRBD1 covers 12 bases. Germline assignment: CDR1 KGHSH and CDR2 LQKENI. The CDR3 totals 13 residues. Trimming cost V 6 bases and J 7 bases; bases outside gene matches: 3. The CDR3 sequence is CASSGTGGSEAFF. CDR3 in DNA: TGTGCCAGCTCGGGGACAGGGGGCAGTGAAGCTTTCTTT.